The 13 T cell receptor beta chains given below trace back to one sample, sequenced in a study of cytomegalovirus exposure and HLA in healthy donors (dated by TCRdb to 2015 to 2018). Libraries were prepared through the immunoSEQ multiplex PCR assay. Sourced from immuneACCESS, this table was stored by TCRdb with only in-frame sequences that have V and J called. A share of the clones is absent; for the studies checked, an unresolved V gene accounts for under half, and the remainder has no known explanation. For this sample there are 40,000 to 60,000 clones; 90% to 95% appear just once. Roughly 7.1% of the sample is held by the ten biggest clonotypes. The sample comprised PBMCs. These receptors were taken from a woman aged 18-29 years in good health and CMV-seropositive.

V and J are TRBV6-1 and TRBJ2-3; TRBD2 might be the D (5 bases). This CDR3 region has 13 residues. Trimming cost V 2 bases and J 3 bases, with 6 bases left between them. The germline CDR1 and CDR2 sequences are MNHNS and SASEGT. The CDR3 sequence: CASSERETDTQYF. The CDR3 DNA is TGTGCCAGCAGTGAAAGGGAGACAGATACGCAGTATTTT.

With respect to this clone: One end of the junction is discordant with germline, which a read error may explain. V gene TRBV7-7 combines with J gene TRBJ2-7, with D perhaps TRBD2 (6 bases). The CDR3 runs to 14 residues. The germline gives CDR1 SSHAT, CDR2 FNYEAQ (reference sequence). The chain's CDR3 is CASSLAMGGGEQYF. The CDR3 bases are TGTGCTAGCAGCTTAGCGATGGGGGGTGGGGAGCAGTACTTC. The variable domain in full, completed from reference TRBV7-7 and TRBJ2-7, reads GAGVSQSPRYKVTKRGQDVTLRCDPISSHATLYWYQQALGQGPEFLTYFNYEAQPDKSGLPSDRFSAERPEGSISTLTIQRTEQRDSAMYRCASSLAMGGGEQYFGPGTRLTVT.

This chain joins TRBV7-3 and TRBJ2-1; 12 nucleotides match TRBD2. With 2 bases clipped from V and 6 bases from J, the junction kept 5 bases outside the gene matches. CDR3 size: 16 residues. Germline V gene sequence: CDR1 SGHTA, CDR2 FQGTGA. The CDR3 here is CASSLWSSGRGNEQFF. The DNA of the CDR3 is TGTGCCAGCAGCTTATGGTCTAGCGGGAGGGGCAATGAGCAGTTCTTC.

The rearrangement joins TRBV27 to TRBJ1-5; D possibly corresponds to TRBD1 (6 bases). CDR3 length: 13 residues. Germline lookup yields CDR1 MNHEY and CDR2 SMNVEV (reference sequence). The V end was cut by 5 bases, the J end by 9 bases, with 14 bases between. The chain's CDR3 is CASSPNRARPQHF. In nucleotides, the CDR3 is TGTGCCAGCAGTCCAAACAGGGCTCGGCCCCAGCATTTT.

This clone came up once. The DNA for the CDR3 is TGTGCCAGCAGAGCTAGCGGACTCTACGAGCAGTACTTC. Its protein product is CASRASGLYEQYF. The rearrangement links TRBV28 to TRBJ2-7; TRBD2 aligns across 7 bases. V lost 6 bases, J lost 3 bases, and 5 bases stayed unmatched. CDR3 size: 13 residues. CDR1 and CDR2 (germline): MDHEN, SYDVKM.

This clone was seen a few times. The chain recombines TRBV27 with TRBJ1-6, with 9 bases aligning to TRBD1. Germline CDR1 is MNHEY and CDR2 is SMNVEV (reference sequence). This CDR3 is built from 16 residues. V was pared by 6 bases and J by 7 bases, with 10 bases of the junction left unmatched. CDR3 sequence (DNA): TGTGCCAGCAGCCCACCGGGACAGGGTCGGAATTCACCCCTCCACTTT. Amino acids: CASSPPGQGRNSPLHF.

J is TRBJ2-7 and V is TRBV28; 7 bases line up with TRBD2. The CDR3 contains 13 residues. Germline assignment: CDR1 MDHEN and CDR2 SYDVKM. The ends lost 7 bases at V and 4 bases at J; junction bases unmatched: 7. CDR3 residues: CASKAGDSYEQYF. The CDR3 nucleotides read TGTGCCAGCAAGGCGGGAGATTCATACGAGCAGTACTTC. The entire variable domain, with the rest obtained from reference TRBV28 and TRBJ2-7, is as follows: DVKVTQSSRYLVKRTGEKVFLECVQDMDHENMFWYRQDPGLGLRLIYFSYDVKMKEKGDIPEGYSVSREKKERFSLILESASTNQTSMYLCASKAGDSYEQYFGPGTRLTVT.

The chain uses TRBV9 and TRBJ2-7; 8 nucleotides agree with TRBD2. Germline lookup yields CDR1 SGDLS and CDR2 YYNGEE. CDR3 length equals 15 residues. Trimming cost V 3 bases and J 3 bases; bases outside gene matches: 8. The CDR3 DNA follows: TGTGCCAGCAGCGCCCGCTCCGGGACTAGCTACGAGCAGTACTTC. It translates to CASSARSGTSYEQYF.

This chain links TRBV27 with TRBJ2-7; D possibly corresponds to TRBD1 (6 bases). CDR3 length: 15 residues. V lost 2 bases and J 0 bases, leaving 11 bases between the germline ends. Germline V gene data show CDR1 as MNHEY and CDR2 as SMNVEV (reference sequence). The DNA of the CDR3 is TGTGCCAGCAGTTTACGATCGGACAGCTCCTACGAGCAGTACTTC. Its protein is CASSLRSDSSYEQYF.

This chain joins TRBV27 and TRBJ2-1; 11 bases match TRBD2. V lost 3 bases, J lost 10 bases, and 8 bases stayed unmatched. In germline, CDR1 is MNHEY, CDR2 SMNVEV (reference sequence). The CDR3 length is 15 residues. Here the CDR3 reads CASSFLLAGGGEQFF. In DNA form, the CDR3 reads TGTGCCAGCAGTTTTTTATTAGCGGGAGGGGGGGAGCAGTTCTTC.

The genes are TRBV28 and TRBJ2-1, with D unresolved. Deletions cut 3 bases from V and 5 bases from J, with 5 bases between. Germline-derived CDR1 and CDR2 are MDHEN and SYDVKM. CDR3 length equals 12 residues. Here the CDR3 reads CASSFSNNEQFF. The CDR3 bases are TGTGCCAGCAGTTTTTCTAACAATGAGCAGTTCTTC.

The rearrangement links TRBV28 to TRBJ2-7; the match to TRBD1 covers 12 bases. V lost 7 bases and J lost 7; bases outside the gene matches: 11. Germline CDR1 reads MDHEN; CDR2 reads SYDVKM. The CDR3 has 15 residues. CDR3 sequence: CASTQRGQGAREQYF. The CDR3 DNA reads as TGTGCCAGCACCCAAAGGGGACAGGGGGCGAGGGAGCAGTACTTC.

The chain links TRBV19 to TRBJ2-3, with D possibly TRBD1 on 6 matching bases. V was clipped by 5 bases and J by 3 bases, with 9 bases between them. The CDR3 is 13 residues long. CDR1 is LNHDA, CDR2 SQIVND, per germline (reference sequence). The CDR3 reads CASSATGTDTQYF. The CDR3 DNA reads as TGTGCCAGTAGTGCAACAGGGACAGATACGCAGTATTTT.